The present T cell receptor (beta chain) was sequenced within a study of immune evolution from preneoplasia to lung adenocarcinoma. Between the mid-2010s and the late 2010s, patients underwent resection in Japan or China. Two lung cancer pathologists independently confirmed each histologic diagnosis. TCRdb's copy holds only in-frame clones and misses some; the assay was immunoSEQ multiplex PCR. The sample consists of about 4,700 clones, over 65% of them appearing once. This CDR3 has 15 residues. The germline gives CDR1 MNHEY, CDR2 SVGAGI. V gave up 5 bases and J gave up 3 bases; unmatched junction bases: 6. Concerning this clone itself: The antigen is unknown.

Study results and caveats: Top clone share appeared to fall from AAH through AIS, MIA, adenocarcinoma. Later-stage lesions seemingly showed higher T cell density and diversity than normal lung.

The chain employs TRBV6-5 and TRBJ1-3; 8 bases line up with TRBD1. The sequence came from a person between 60 and 80 years old with lung adenocarcinoma. The sample taken for sequencing was FFPE adjacent normal lung tissue. The CDR3 DNA reads as TGTGCCAGCAGTCGGACAGGGAGGAATGGAAACACCATATATTTT. It translates to CASSRTGRNGNTIYF.